The next 13 T cell receptor beta chains were all read from a single sample in a study of blood T cell repertoires in COVID-19 (dated by TCRdb to about 2020). Library preparation was by the immunoSEQ multiplex PCR assay. This immuneACCESS table, as held by TCRdb, lists in-frame sequences with V and J called but not all clones. Of the missing ones, under half trace to an unresolved V gene in checked studies; the others have no known cause. For this sample there are around 200,000 clones; 70% to 90% appear just once. Together, the top ten hold less than 25% of the sample. Sequencing was carried out using peripheral blood. Receptor source: a man aged 65 to 79 with active or convalescent COVID-19.

V gene TRBV4-3 combines with J gene TRBJ1-3, with 7 bases lining up with TRBD1. The V gene end was trimmed by 4 bases and the J gene end by 1 base; junction bases not matched to a gene: 7. This CDR3 has 16 amino acids. In germline, CDR1 is LGHNA, CDR2 YSLEER. CDR3 nucleotide sequence: TGCGCCAGCAGCCCCGAGCCGGACAGGTCTGGAAACACCATATATTTT. This gives the protein CASSPEPDRSGNTIYF.

The V and J genes are TRBV28 and TRBJ1-2; D gene ambiguous. CDR1 and CDR2 from the germline V gene are MDHEN and SYDVKM. The CDR3 runs 13 residues. V lost 3 bases, J lost 2 bases, and 7 bases lay in between. The CDR3 region is CASSFPENYGYTF. CDR3 nucleotide sequence: TGTGCCAGCAGTTTTCCGGAGAACTATGGCTACACCTTC.

This chain links TRBV7-2 with TRBJ2-6, with a weak D call TRBD1 (6 bases). Germline V lookup: CDR1 SGHTA, CDR2 FQGNSA. Trimming took 3 bases from V and 2 from J, leaving 8 bases between them. The CDR3 runs 15 residues. The CDR3 coding sequence is TGTGCCAGCAGCTTCACAGGGACTGGGGCCAACGTCCTGACTTTC. Protein product: CASSFTGTGANVLTF.

The chain employs TRBV7-9 and TRBJ2-7, with 9 nucleotides matching TRBD1. CDR1 is SEHNR, CDR2 FQNEAQ, per germline (reference sequence). V was clipped by 0 bases and J by 1 base; unmatched bases: 7. The CDR3 has 17 amino acids. The CDR3 here is CASSLALGQGRSYEQYF. The CDR3 DNA is TGTGCCAGCAGCTTAGCGCTAGGACAGGGGCGTTCCTACGAGCAGTACTTC.

This chain links TRBV7-9 with TRBJ1-6, with 9 bases lining up with TRBD1. The V gene end was trimmed by 4 bases and the J gene end by 6 bases; junction bases not matched to a gene: 1. Per the germline V gene, CDR1 is SEHNR and CDR2 is FQNEAQ (reference sequence). CDR3 length equals 14 residues. CDR3 sequence reads: CASSSGQGNSPLHF. CDR3 DNA: TGTGCCAGCAGCTCGGGACAGGGTAATTCACCCCTCCACTTT.

This clone appeared a few times. CDR3: CASSYVSNTGELFF. CDR3 bases: TGTGCCAGCAGTTACGTTAGCAACACCGGGGAGCTGTTTTTT. The chain recombines TRBV6-5 with TRBJ2-2; the D is unclear. V lost 2 bases to trimming and J lost 2 bases, with 6 bases between them. CDR3 length equals 14 residues. Germline lookup yields CDR1 MNHEY and CDR2 SVGAGI.

The rearrangement joins TRBV7-6 to TRBJ1-5; D call uncertain. V was clipped by 2 bases and J by 3 bases, with 5 bases between them. The CDR3 has 13 residues. Germline-derived CDR1 and CDR2 are SGHVS and FNYEAQ. This chain's CDR3 is CASSLTVNQPQHF. CDR3 sequence (DNA): TGTGCCAGCAGCTTAACAGTCAATCAGCCCCAGCATTTT.

This clone was recorded a few times. The rearrangement uses TRBV10-3 and TRBJ2-7; 7 nucleotides line up with TRBD1. The germline gives CDR1 ENHRY, CDR2 SYGVKD. The CDR3 runs to 15 residues. Trimming cost V 10 bases and J 4 bases; bases outside gene matches: 16. The CDR3 region is CATLPLNGTAYEQYF. In DNA, the CDR3 is TGTGCCACACTTCCCTTAAACGGGACAGCTTACGAGCAGTACTTC.

V and J are TRBV6-5 and TRBJ1-5, with 8 positions matching TRBD1. V lost 6 bases and J lost 3; bases outside the gene matches: 4. CDR3 size: 14 residues. CDR1 and CDR2 from the germline V gene are MNHEY and SVGAGI. The CDR3 here is CASSRQGYNQPQHF. The CDR3 DNA reads TGTGCCAGCAGCCGACAGGGGTACAATCAGCCCCAGCATTTT.

The rearrangement uses TRBV6-2 or TRBV6-3 and TRBJ1-5; D call uncertain. This CDR3 contains 15 residues. Germline-derived CDR1 and CDR2 are MNHEY and SVGEGT. With 3 bases removed from V and 3 bases from J, the gap between germline ends came to 12 bases. CDR3 sequence reads: CASSYPDRLNQPQHF. Here the CDR3 DNA reads TGTGCCAGCAGTTATCCTGACCGACTCAATCAGCCCCAGCATTTT.

The chain joins TRBV27 to TRBJ2-7; 7 bases line up with TRBD1. The V and J ends lost 6 bases and 0 bases, in that order; junction bases with no gene match: 5. The CDR3 is 14 amino acids. Looked up from germline, CDR1 is MNHEY and CDR2 is SMNVEV (reference sequence). The CDR3 nucleotides read TGTGCCAGCAGCCGGGACAGATACTCCTACGAGCAGTACTTC. Translating it yields CASSRDRYSYEQYF.

The genes are TRBV2 and TRBJ2-2; 8 positions agree with TRBD2. The CDR3 is made up of 19 amino acids. CDR1 is SNHLY, CDR2 FYNNEI, per germline. Trimming cost V 7 bases and J 3 bases; bases outside gene matches: 19. CDR3 sequence reads: CASTESRGRRAGDTGELFF. The CDR3 nucleotides are TGTGCCAGCACTGAGAGCAGGGGCAGGAGAGCGGGGGACACCGGGGAGCTGTTTTTT.

V gene TRBV4-3 combines with J gene TRBJ1-5, with D maybe TRBD1 (6 bases). This CDR3 is built from 15 residues. Trimming took 0 bases from V and 10 from J, leaving 16 bases between them. Germline V gene data show CDR1 as LGHNA and CDR2 as YSLEER. In DNA form, the CDR3 reads TGCGCCAGCAGCCAAGATTATACAGGGCTTCAACCCCAGCATTTT. Its protein product is CASSQDYTGLQPQHF.